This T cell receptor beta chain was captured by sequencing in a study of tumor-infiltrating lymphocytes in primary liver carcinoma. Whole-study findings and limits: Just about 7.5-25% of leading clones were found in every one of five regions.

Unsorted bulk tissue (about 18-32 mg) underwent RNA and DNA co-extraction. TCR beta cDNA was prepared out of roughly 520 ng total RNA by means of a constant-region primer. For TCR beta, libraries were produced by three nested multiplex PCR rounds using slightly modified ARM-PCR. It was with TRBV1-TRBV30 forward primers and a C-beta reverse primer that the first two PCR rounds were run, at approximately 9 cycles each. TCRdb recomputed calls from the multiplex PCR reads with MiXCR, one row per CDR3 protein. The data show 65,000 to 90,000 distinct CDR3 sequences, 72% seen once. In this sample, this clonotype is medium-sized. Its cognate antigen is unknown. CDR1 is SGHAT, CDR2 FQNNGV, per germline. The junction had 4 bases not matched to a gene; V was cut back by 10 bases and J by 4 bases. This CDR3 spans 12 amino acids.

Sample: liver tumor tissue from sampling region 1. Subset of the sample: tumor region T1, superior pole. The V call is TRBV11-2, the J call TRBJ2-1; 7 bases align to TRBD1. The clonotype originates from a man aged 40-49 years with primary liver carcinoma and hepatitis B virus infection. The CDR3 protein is CATGQRYNEQFF. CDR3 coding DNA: TGTGCCACGGGACAGCGATACAATGAGCAGTTCTTC.